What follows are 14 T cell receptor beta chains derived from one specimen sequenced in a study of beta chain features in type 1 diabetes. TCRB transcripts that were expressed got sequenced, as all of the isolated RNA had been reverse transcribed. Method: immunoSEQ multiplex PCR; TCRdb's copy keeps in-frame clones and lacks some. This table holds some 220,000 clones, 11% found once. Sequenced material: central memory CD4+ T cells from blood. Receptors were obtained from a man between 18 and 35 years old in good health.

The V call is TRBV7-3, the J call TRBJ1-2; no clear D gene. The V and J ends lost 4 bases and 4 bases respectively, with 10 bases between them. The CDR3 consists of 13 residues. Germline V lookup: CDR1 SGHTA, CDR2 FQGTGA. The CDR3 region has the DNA TGTGCCAGCAGCTCAGACGGAACCTATGGCTACACCTTC. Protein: CASSSDGTYGYTF.

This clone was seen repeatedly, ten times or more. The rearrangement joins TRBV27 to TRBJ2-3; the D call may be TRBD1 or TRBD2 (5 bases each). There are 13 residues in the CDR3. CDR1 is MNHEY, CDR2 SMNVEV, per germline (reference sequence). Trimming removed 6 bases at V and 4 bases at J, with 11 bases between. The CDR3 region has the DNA TGTGCCAGCAGCTCCAGAGGGGCAGATACGCAGTATTTT. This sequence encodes CASSSRGADTQYF.

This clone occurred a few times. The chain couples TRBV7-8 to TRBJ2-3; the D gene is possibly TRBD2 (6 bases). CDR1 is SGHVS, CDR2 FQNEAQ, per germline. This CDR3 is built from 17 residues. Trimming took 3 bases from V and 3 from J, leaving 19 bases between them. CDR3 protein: CASSFSGPGLGTDTQYF. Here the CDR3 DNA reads TGTGCCAGCAGCTTTAGCGGCCCTGGCCTTGGGACAGATACGCAGTATTTT.

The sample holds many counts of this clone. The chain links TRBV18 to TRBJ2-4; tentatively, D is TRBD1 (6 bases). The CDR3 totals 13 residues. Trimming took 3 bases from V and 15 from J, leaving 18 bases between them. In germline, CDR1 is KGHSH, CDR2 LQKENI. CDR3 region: CASSPAGGVAPYF. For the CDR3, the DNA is TGTGCCAGCTCACCGGCTGGGGGCGTCGCCCCGTACTTC.

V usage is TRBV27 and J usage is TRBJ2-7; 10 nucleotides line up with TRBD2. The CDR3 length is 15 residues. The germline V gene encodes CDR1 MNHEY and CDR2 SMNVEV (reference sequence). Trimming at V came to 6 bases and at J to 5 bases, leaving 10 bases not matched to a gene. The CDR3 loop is CASSHESGRADEQYF. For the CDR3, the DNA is TGTGCCAGCAGCCATGAGAGCGGGAGGGCAGACGAGCAGTACTTC.

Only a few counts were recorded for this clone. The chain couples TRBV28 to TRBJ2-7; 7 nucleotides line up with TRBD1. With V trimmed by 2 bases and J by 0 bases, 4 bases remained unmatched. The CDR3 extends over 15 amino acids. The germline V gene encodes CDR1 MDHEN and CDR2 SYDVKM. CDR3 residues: CASSLRTGFSYEQYF. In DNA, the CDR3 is TGTGCCAGCAGTTTAAGGACAGGATTCTCCTACGAGCAGTACTTC.

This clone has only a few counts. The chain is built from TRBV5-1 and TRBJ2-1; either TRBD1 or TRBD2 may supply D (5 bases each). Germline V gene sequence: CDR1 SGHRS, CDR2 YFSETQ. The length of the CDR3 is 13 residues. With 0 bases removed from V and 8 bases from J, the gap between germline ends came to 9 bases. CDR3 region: CASSLESGHEQFF. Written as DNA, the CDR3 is TGCGCCAGCAGCTTGGAGTCGGGGCATGAGCAGTTCTTC.

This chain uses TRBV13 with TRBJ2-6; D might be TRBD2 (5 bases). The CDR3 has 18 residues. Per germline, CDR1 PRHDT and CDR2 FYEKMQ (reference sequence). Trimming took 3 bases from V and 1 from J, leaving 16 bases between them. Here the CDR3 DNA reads TGTGCCAGCAGCTTTCCGGGATCCTCACCGTCTGGGGCCAACGTCCTGACTTTC. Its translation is CASSFPGSSPSGANVLTF.

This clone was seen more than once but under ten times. The CDR3 sequence is CASSLLGGVSGANVLTF. In DNA, the CDR3 is TGTGCCAGCAGTTTATTAGGAGGGGTCTCTGGGGCCAACGTCCTGACTTTC. This chain connects TRBV28 to TRBJ2-6, with D perhaps TRBD2 (6 bases). Per the germline V gene, CDR1 is MDHEN and CDR2 is SYDVKM. Trimming cost V 1 base and J 0 bases, with 10 bases left between them. This CDR3 spans 17 amino acids. The whole variable domain, remainder taken from reference TRBV28 and TRBJ2-6, is DVKVTQSSRYLVKRTGEKVFLECVQDMDHENMFWYRQDPGLGLRLIYFSYDVKMKEKGDIPEGYSVSREKKERFSLILESASTNQTSMYLCASSLLGGVSGANVLTFGAGSRLTVL.

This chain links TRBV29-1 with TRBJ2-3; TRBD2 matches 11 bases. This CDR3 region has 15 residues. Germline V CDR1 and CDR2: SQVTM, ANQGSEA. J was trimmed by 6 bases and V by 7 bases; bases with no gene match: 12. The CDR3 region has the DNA TGCAGCGCCCGAGGGACTAGCGGAGAGGTGGATACGCAGTATTTT. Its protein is CSARGTSGEVDTQYF.

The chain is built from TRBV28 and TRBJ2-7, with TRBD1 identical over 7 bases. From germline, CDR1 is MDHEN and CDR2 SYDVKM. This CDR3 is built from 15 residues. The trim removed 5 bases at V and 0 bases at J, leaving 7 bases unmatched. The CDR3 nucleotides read TGTGCCAGCAGTAGCACCTGGGACAGCTCCTACGAGCAGTACTTC. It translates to CASSSTWDSSYEQYF.

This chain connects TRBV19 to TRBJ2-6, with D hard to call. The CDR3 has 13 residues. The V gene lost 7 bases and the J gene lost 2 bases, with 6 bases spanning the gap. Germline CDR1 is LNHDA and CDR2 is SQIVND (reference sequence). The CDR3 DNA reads TGTGCCAGTAAACTTACTGGGGCCAACGTCCTGACTTTC. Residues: CASKLTGANVLTF.

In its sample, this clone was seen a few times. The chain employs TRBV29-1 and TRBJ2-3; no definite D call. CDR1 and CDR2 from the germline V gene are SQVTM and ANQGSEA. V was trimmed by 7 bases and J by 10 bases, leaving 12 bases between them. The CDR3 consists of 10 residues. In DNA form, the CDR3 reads TGCAGCGCCACCCGTGGGGCGCAGTATTTT. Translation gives CSATRGAQYF.

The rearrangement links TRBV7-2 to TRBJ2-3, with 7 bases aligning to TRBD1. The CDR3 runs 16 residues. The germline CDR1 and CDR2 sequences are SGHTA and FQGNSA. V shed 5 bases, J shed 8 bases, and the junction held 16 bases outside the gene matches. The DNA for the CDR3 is TGTGCCAGCAGCGAACAGGGGCCTCTTAGTAAGGGTACGCAGTATTTT. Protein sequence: CASSEQGPLSKGTQYF.